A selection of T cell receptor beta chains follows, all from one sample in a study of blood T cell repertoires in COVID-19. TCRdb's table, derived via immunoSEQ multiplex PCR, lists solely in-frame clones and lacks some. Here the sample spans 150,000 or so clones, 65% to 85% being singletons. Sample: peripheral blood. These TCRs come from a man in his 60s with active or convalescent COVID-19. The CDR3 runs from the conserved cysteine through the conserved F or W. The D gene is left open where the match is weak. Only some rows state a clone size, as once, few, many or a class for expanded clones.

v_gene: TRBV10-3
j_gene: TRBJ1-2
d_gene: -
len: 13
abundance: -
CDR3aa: CAISIGGEYGYTF
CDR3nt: TGTGCCATCAGTATAGGAGGGGAGTATGGCTACACCTTC

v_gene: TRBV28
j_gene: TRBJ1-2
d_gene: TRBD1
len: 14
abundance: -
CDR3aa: CASKGQGTNYGYTF
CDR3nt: TGTGCCAGCAAGGGACAGGGAACCAACTATGGCTACACCTTC

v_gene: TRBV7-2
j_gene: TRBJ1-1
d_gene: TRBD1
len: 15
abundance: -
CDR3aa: CASSTRTGENTEAFF
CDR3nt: TGTGCCAGCAGCACCCGGACAGGGGAGAACACTGAAGCTTTCTTT

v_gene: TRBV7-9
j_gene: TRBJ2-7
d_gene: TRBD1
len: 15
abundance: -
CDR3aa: CASSLSGTGWYEQYF
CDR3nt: TGTGCCAGCAGCTTGTCCGGGACAGGGTGGTACGAGCAGTACTTC

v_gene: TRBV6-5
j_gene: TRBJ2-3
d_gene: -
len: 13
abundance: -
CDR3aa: CARVTAVSDTQYF
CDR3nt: TGTGCCAGGGTGACAGCCGTTTCAGATACGCAGTATTTT

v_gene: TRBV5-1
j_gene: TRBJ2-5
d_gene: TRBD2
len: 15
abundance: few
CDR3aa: CASSPSGGDGETQYF
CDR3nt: TGCGCCAGCAGCCCTAGCGGGGGGGACGGGGAGACCCAGTACTTC

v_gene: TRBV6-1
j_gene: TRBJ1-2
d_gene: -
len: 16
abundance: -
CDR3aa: CASSEAYDSYRYGYTF
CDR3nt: TGTGCCAGCAGTGAAGCGTACGACAGTTATAGGTATGGCTACACCTTC

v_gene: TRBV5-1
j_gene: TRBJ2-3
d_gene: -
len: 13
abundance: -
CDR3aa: CASHQADTDTQYF
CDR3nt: TGCGCCAGCCACCAAGCGGACACAGATACGCAGTATTTT

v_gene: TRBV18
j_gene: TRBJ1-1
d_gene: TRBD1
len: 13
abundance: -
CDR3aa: CASAGQANTEAFF
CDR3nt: TGTGCCAGCGCCGGACAGGCGAACACTGAAGCTTTCTTT

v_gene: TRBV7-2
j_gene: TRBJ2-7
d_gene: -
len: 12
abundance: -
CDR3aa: CASSLNQYEQYF
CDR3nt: TGTGCCAGCAGCTTAAACCAGTACGAGCAGTACTTC

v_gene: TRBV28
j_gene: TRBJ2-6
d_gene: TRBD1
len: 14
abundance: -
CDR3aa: CASRGGPGANVLTF
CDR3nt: TGTGCCAGCCGAGGGGGCCCTGGGGCCAACGTCCTGACTTTC

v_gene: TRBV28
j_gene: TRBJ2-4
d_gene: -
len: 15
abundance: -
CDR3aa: CASSPQALAKNIQYF
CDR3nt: TGTGCCAGCAGTCCCCAGGCCCTAGCCAAAAACATTCAGTACTTC

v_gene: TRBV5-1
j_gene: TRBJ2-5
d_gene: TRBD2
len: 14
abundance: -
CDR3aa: CASKTAGVVETQYF
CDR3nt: TGCGCCAGCAAGACAGCGGGAGTTGTAGAGACCCAGTACTTC

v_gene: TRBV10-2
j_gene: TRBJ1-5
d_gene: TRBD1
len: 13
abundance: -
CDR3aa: CASTQGAGQPQHF
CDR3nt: TGCGCCAGCACACAGGGGGCCGGTCAGCCCCAGCATTTT

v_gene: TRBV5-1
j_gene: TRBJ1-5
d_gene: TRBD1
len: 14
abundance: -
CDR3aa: CASSFGDRMEPQHF
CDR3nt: TGCGCCAGCAGCTTCGGGGACAGGATGGAGCCCCAGCATTTT

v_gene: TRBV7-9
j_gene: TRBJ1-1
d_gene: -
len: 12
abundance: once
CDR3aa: CASSLTGTEAFF
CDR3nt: TGTGCCAGCAGCTTAACGGGTACTGAAGCTTTCTTT